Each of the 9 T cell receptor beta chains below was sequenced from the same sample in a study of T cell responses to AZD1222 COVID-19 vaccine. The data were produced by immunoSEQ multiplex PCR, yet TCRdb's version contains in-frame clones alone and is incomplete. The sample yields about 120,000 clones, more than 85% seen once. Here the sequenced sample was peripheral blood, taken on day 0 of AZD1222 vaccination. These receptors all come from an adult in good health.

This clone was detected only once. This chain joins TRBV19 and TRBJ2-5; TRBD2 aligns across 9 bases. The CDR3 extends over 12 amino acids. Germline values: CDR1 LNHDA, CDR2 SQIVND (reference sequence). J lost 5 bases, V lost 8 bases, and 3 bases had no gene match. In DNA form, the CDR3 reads TGTGCCAGTCAGACTAGCGGCGAGACCCAGTACTTC. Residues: CASQTSGETQYF.

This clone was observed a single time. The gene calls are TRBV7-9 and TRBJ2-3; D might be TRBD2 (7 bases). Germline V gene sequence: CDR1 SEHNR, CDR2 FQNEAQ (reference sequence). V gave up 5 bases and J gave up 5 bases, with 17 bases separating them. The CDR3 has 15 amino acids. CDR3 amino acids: CASSPGWGGQDTQYF. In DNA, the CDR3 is TGTGCCAGCAGCCCTGGCTGGGGGGGGCAAGATACGCAGTATTTT.

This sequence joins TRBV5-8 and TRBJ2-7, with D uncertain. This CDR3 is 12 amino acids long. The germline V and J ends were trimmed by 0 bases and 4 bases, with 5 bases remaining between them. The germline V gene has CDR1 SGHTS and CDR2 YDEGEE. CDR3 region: CASSLVRYEQYF. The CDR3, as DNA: TGTGCCAGCAGCTTGGTACGTTACGAGCAGTACTTC. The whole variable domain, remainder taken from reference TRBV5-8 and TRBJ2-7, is EAGVTQSPTHLIKTRGQQATLRCSPISGHTSVYWYQQALGLGLQFLLWYDEGEERNRGNFPPRFSGRQFPNYSSELNVNALELEDSALYLCASSLVRYEQYFGPGTRLTVT.

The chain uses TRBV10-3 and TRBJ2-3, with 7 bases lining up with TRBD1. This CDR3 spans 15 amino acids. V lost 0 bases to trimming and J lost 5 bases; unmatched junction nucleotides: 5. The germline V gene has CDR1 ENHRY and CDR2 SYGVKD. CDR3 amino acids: CAISESTGAVDTQYF. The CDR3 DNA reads TGTGCCATCAGTGAGTCAACAGGGGCGGTAGATACGCAGTATTTT.

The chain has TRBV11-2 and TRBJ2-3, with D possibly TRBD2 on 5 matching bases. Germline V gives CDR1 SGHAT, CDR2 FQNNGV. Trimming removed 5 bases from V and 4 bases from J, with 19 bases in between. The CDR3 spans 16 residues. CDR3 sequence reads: CASSGANRGVADTQYF. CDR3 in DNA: TGTGCCAGCAGCGGAGCAAACCGGGGTGTCGCAGATACGCAGTATTTT.

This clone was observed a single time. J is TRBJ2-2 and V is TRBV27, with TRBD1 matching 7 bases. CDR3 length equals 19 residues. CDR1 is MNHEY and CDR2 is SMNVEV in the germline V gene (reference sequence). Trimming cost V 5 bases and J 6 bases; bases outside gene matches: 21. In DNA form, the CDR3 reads TGTGCCAGCAGTCCCCCAGGACAGGTGGCAACTATCGGCGCCGGGGAGCTGTTTTTT. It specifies CASSPPGQVATIGAGELFF.

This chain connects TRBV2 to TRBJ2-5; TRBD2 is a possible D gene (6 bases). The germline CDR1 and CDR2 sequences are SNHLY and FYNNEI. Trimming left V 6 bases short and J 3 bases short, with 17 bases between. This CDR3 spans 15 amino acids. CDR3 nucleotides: TGTGCCAGCAGCGGTGTGGTGATAGCGGAAGAGACCCAGTACTTC. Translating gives CASSGVVIAEETQYF.

The CDR3 sequence is CASSPWGAGGQETQYF. Here the CDR3 DNA reads TGCGCCAGCAGCCCCTGGGGAGCGGGGGGCCAAGAGACCCAGTACTTC. The V and J genes are TRBV5-1 and TRBJ2-5, with 9 bases that match TRBD2. This CDR3 has 16 residues. J was trimmed by 1 base and V by 4 bases; bases with no gene match: 8. Germline assignment: CDR1 SGHRS and CDR2 YFSETQ. Full variable domain (missing parts from reference TRBV5-1 and TRBJ2-5): KAGVTQTPRYLIKTRGQQVTLSCSPISGHRSVSWYQQTPGQGLQFLFEYFSETQRNKGNFPGRFSGRQFSNSRSEMNVSTLELGDSALYLCASSPWGAGGQETQYFGPGTRLLVL.

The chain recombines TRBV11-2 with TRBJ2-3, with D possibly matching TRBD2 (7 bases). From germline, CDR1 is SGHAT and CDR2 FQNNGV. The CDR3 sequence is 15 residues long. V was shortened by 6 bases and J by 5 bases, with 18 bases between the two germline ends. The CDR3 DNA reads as TGTGCCAGCAGATCTTACCAGGGGAGGGGAGATACGCAGTATTTT. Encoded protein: CASRSYQGRGDTQYF.